A selection of T cell receptor beta chains follows, all from one sample in a study of graft-versus-host responses after intestinal transplantation. Method: immunoSEQ multiplex PCR; TCRdb's copy keeps in-frame clones and lacks some. The sample records about 63,000 clones, roughly nine tenths being singletons. This specimen consisted of ileum tissue, obtained approximately 56 weeks after transplant. The receptors here all came from a human patient who received an intestinal transplant, so some T cells may come from the graft donor. Each CDR3 is given with its conserved first and last residue. Rows may omit the clone size; those that give it use once, few, many or a size class.

size,J,V,CDR3
once,TRBJ2-7,TRBV5-4,CASSLSGGRPYEQYF
.,TRBJ2-7,TRBV6-1,CASGGTTTGTSAF
.,TRBJ2-1,TRBV15,CATSSPLRLANEQFF
.,TRBJ1-3,TRBV9,CASSVGGDVYSGNTIYF
.,TRBJ2-7,TRBV2,CASSEVGSSYEQYF
.,TRBJ1-6,TRBV6-5,CASRDRKNSPLHF
.,TRBJ2-2,TRBV27,CASSFPYHTGELFF
.,TRBJ2-1,TRBV28,CASSLRAGREQFF
once,TRBJ2-5,TRBV13,CASSLGLAGGQETQYF
few,TRBJ1-6,TRBV7-8,CASSSQGAVNSPLHF
.,TRBJ2-7,TRBV28,CASSLTRTGDSYEQYF
.,TRBJ1-2,TRBV19,CASSIDGRPYGYTF
.,TRBJ2-7,TRBV25-1,CASSDVGHPSYEQYF
.,TRBJ1-3,TRBV29-1,CSVTGNGNTIYF